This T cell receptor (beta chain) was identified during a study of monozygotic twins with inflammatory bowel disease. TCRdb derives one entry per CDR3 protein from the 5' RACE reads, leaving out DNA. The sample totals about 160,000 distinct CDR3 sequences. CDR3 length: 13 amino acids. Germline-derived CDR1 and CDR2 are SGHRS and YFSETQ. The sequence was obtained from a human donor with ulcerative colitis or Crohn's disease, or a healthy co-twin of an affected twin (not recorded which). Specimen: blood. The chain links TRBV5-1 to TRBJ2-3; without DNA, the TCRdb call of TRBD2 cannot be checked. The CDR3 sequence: CASMEGSPDTQYF.